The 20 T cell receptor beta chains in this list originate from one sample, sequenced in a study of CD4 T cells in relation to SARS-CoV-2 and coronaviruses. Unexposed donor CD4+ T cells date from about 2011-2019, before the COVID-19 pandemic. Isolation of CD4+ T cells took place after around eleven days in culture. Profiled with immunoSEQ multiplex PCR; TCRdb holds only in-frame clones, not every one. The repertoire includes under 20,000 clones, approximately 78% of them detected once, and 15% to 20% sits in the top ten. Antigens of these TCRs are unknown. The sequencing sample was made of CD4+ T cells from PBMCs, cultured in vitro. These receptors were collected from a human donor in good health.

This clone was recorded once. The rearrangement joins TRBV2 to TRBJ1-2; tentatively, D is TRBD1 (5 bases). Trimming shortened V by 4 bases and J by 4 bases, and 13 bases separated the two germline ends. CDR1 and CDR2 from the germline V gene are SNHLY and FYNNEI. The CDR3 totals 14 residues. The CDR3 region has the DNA TGTGCCAGCAGTGCGGATACAGGTACCTATGGCTACACCTTC. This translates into CASSADTGTYGYTF.

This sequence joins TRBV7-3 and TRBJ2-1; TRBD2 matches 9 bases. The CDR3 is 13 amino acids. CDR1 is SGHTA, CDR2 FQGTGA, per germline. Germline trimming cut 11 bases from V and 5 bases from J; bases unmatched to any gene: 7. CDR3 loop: CAHTGTSNNEQFF. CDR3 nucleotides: TGTGCCCACACCGGGACTAGCAACAATGAGCAGTTCTTC.

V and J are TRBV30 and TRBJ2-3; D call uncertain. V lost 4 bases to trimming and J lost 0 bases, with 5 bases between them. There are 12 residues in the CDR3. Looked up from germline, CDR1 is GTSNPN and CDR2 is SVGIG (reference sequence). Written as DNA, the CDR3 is TGTGCCTGGATGGGGAGCACAGATACGCAGTATTTT. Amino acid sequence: CAWMGSTDTQYF.

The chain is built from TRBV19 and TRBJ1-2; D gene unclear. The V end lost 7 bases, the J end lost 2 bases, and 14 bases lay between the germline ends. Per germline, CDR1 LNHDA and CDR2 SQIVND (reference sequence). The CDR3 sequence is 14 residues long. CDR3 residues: CASKAAETNYGYTF. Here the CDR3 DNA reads TGTGCCAGTAAGGCGGCCGAAACCAACTATGGCTACACCTTC.

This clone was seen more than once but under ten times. CDR3: CATSRELGQPQHF. In DNA form, the CDR3 reads TGTGCCACCAGCAGAGAATTGGGACAGCCCCAGCATTTT. The chain combines TRBV15 with TRBJ1-5; D gene ambiguous. V lost 0 bases to trimming and J lost 7 bases, with 7 bases between them. The germline gives CDR1 LNHNV, CDR2 YYDKDF (reference sequence). CDR3 length: 13 residues. The full variable domain, rest sourced from reference TRBV15 and TRBJ1-5, is DAMVIQNPRYQVTQFGKPVTLSCSQTLNHNVMYWYQQKSSQAPKLLFHYYDKDFNNEADTPDNFQSRRPNTSFCFLDIRSPGLGDTAMYLCATSRELGQPQHFGDGTRLSIL.

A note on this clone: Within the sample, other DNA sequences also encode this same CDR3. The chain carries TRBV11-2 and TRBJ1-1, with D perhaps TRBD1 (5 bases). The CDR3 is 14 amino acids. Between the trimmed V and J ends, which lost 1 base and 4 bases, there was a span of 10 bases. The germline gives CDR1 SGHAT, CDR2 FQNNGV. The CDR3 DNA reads TGTGCCAGCAGCTTAGGTCAGGGCTCCACTGAAGCTTTCTTT. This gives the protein CASSLGQGSTEAFF.

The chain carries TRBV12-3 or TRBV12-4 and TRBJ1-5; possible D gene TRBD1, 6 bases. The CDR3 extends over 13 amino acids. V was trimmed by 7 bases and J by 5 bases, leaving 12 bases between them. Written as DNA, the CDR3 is TGTGCCAGCACCGCGACAGGAGATCAGCCCCAGCATTTT. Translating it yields CASTATGDQPQHF.

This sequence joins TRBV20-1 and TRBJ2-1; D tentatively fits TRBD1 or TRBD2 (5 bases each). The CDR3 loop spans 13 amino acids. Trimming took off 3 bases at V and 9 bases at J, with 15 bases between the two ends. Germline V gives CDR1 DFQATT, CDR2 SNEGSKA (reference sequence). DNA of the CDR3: TGCAGTGCTAGTGGGACGGGGTACGCTGAGCAGTTCTTC. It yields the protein CSASGTGYAEQFF.

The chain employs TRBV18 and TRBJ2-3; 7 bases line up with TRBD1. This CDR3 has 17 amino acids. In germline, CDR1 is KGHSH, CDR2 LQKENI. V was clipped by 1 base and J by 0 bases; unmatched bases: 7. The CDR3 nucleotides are TGTGCCAGCTCACCACTATTTGGGGGACAGAGCACAGATACGCAGTATTTT. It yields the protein CASSPLFGGQSTDTQYF.

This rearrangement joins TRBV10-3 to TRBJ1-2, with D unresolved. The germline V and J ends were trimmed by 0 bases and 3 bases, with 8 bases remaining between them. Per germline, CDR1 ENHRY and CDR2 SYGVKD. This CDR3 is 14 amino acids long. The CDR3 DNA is TGTGCCATCAGTGAGTCAACGGACTACTATGGCTACACCTTC. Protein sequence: CAISESTDYYGYTF.

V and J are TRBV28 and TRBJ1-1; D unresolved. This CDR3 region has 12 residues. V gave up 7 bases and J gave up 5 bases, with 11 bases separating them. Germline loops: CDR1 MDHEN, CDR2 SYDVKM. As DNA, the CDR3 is TGTGCCAGCACTAAGGGAGGGACTGAAGCTTTCTTT. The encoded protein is CASTKGGTEAFF.

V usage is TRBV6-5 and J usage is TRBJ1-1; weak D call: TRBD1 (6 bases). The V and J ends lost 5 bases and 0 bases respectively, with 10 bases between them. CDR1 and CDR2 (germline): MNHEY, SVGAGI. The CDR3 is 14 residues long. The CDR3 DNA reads TGTGCCAGCAGTCAGGGGCCGGTGAACACTGAAGCTTTCTTT. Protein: CASSQGPVNTEAFF.

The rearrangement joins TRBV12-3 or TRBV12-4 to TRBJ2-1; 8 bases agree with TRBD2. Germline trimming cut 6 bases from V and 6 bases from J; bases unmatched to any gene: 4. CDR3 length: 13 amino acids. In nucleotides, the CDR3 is TGTGCCAGCAGAAAGCGGGAGAGCAATGAGCAGTTCTTC. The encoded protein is CASRKRESNEQFF.

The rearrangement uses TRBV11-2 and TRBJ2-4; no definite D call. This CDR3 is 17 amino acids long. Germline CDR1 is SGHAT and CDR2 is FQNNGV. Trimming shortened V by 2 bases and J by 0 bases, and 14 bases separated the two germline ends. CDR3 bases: TGTGCCAGCAGCTTATGGGGAACGGTTAAAGCCAAAAACATTCAGTACTTC. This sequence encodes CASSLWGTVKAKNIQYF.

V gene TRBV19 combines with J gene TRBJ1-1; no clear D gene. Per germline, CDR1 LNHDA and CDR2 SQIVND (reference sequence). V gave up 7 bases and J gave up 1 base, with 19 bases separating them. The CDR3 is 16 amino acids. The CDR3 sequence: CASNDGREPKNTEAFF. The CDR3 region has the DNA TGTGCCAGTAACGACGGACGGGAACCTAAGAACACTGAAGCTTTCTTT. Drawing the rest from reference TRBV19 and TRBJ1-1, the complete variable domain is DGGITQSPKYLFRKEGQNVTLSCEQNLNHDAMYWYRQDPGQGLRLIYYSQIVNDFQKGDIAEGYSVSREKKESFPLTVTSAQKNPTAFYLCASNDGREPKNTEAFFGQGTRLTVV.

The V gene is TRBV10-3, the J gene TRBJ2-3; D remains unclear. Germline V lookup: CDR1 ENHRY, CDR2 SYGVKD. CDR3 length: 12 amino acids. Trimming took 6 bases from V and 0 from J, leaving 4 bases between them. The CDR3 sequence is CAIRRSTDTQYF. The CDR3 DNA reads TGTGCCATCAGAAGGAGCACAGATACGCAGTATTTT.

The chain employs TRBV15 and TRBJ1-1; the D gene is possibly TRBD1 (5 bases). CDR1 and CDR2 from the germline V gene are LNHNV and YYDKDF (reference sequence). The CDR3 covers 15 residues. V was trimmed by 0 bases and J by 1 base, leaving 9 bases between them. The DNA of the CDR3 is TGTGCCACCAGCAGAGATATAACAGGGAACACTGAAGCTTTCTTT. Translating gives CATSRDITGNTEAFF.

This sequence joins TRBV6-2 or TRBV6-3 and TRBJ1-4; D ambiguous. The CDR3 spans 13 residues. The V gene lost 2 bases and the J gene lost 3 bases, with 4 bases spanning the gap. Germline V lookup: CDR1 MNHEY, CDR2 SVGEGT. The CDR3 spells CASSYRSNEKLFF. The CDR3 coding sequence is TGTGCCAGCAGTTACAGGTCTAATGAAAAACTGTTTTTT.

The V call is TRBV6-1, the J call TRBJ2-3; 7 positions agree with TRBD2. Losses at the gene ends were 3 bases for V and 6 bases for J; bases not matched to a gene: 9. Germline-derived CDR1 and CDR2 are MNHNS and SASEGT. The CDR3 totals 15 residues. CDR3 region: CASSEPGEGSDTQYF. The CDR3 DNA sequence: TGTGCCAGCAGTGAGCCTGGGGAGGGGTCCGATACGCAGTATTTT.

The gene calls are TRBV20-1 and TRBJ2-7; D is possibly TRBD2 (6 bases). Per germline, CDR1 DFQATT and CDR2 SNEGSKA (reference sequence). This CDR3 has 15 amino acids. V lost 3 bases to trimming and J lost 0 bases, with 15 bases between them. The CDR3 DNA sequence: TGCAGTGCTAGTTCCACTAGCAGGAGCTCCTACGAGCAGTACTTC. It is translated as CSASSTSRSSYEQYF.